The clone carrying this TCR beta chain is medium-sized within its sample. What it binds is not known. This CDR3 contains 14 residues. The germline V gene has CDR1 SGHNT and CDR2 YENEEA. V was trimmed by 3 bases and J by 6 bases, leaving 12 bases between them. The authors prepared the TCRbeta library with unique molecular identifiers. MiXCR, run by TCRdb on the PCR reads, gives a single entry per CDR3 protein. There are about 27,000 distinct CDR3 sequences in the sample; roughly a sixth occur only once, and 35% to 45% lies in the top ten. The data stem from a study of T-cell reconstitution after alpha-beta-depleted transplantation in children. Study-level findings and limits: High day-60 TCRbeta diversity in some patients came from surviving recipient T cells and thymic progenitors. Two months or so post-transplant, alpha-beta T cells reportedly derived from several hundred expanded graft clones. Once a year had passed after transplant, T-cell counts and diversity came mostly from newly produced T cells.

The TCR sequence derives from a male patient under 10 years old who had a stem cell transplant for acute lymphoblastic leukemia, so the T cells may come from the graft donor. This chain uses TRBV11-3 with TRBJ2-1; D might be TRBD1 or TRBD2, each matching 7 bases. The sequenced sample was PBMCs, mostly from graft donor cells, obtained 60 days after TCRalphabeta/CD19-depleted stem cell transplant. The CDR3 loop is CASSLGGTVNEQFF. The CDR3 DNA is TGTGCCAGCAGCTTGGGGGGGACAGTCAATGAGCAGTTCTTC.